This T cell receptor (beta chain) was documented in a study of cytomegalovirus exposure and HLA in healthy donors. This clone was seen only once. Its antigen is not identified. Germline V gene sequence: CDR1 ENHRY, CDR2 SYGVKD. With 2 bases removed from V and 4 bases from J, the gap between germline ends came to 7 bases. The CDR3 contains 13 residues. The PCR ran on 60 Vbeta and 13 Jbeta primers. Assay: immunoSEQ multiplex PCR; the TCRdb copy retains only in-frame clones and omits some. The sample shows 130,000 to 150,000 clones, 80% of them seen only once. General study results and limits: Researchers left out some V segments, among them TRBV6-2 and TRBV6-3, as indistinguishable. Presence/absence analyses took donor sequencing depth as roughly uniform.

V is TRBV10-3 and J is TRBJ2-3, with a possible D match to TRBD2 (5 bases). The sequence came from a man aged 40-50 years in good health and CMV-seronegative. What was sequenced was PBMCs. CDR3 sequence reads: CAISEEGADTQYF. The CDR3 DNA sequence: TGTGCCATCAGTGAGGAGGGAGCAGATACGCAGTATTTT.